The 29 T cell receptor beta chains listed next were all sequenced from one sample in a study of OX40 agonist ivuxolimab in advanced cancers. The table came from immunoSEQ multiplex PCR; TCRdb's copy has only in-frame clones and leaves some out. Here the sample spans about 77,000 clones, 90% to 95% being singletons. The material sequenced was CD4+ or CD8+ T cells sorted from blood, taken in a trial of the OX40 agonist ivuxolimab. These receptors were obtained from an adult with an advanced solid tumor such as melanoma, head and neck, liver or kidney cancer.

The CDR3 region has the DNA TGTGCCATCAGCGGACAGGTTGGGGGGCCCCAGCATTTT. The encoded protein is CAISGQVGGPQHF. This chain connects TRBV10-3 to TRBJ1-5; 7 nucleotides align to TRBD1. CDR1 and CDR2 (germline): ENHRY, SYGVKD. This CDR3 has 13 residues. J gave up 9 bases and V 6 bases, and 8 bases lay outside the gene matches.

The gene calls are TRBV27 and TRBJ2-7; perhaps TRBD1 as D (5 bases). V lost 3 bases and J lost 4, with 7 bases in between. The CDR3 loop spans 12 amino acids. Germline CDR1 and CDR2: MNHEY and SMNVEV (reference sequence). The CDR3 is CASSFSGYEQYF. The CDR3 DNA follows: TGTGCCAGCAGTTTCTCAGGGTACGAGCAGTACTTC.

The V gene is TRBV28, the J gene TRBJ2-3, with 9 bases fitting TRBD2. This CDR3 has 17 residues. The ends lost 6 bases at V and 4 bases at J; junction bases unmatched: 14. Germline-derived CDR1 and CDR2 are MDHEN and SYDVKM. CDR3 in DNA: TGTGCCAGCAGACCGGAGGGCGGGAGGGCCTTTGCAGATACGCAGTATTTT. This gives the protein CASRPEGGRAFADTQYF. Together with reference TRBV28 and TRBJ2-3, the CDR3 gives the full variable domain: DVKVTQSSRYLVKRTGEKVFLECVQDMDHENMFWYRQDPGLGLRLIYFSYDVKMKEKGDIPEGYSVSREKKERFSLILESASTNQTSMYLCASRPEGGRAFADTQYFGPGTRLTVL.

The chain couples TRBV30 to TRBJ1-3; D is unresolved. Deletions cut 5 bases from V and 0 bases from J, with 8 bases between. The CDR3 runs to 13 residues. The germline gives CDR1 GTSNPN, CDR2 SVGIG (reference sequence). CDR3 coding DNA: TGTGCCTGGGCCGGTTCCTCTGGAAACACCATATATTTT. Protein: CAWAGSSGNTIYF.

The chain employs TRBV7-2 and TRBJ2-5; 7 nucleotides line up with TRBD1. J lost 2 bases, V lost 5 bases, and 2 bases had no gene match. The germline gives CDR1 SGHTA, CDR2 FQGNSA. The CDR3 runs to 13 residues. For the CDR3, the DNA is TGTGCCAGCAGCCCGGGACAGCAAGAGACCCAGTACTTC. Translated, it gives CASSPGQQETQYF.

In DNA form, the CDR3 reads TGTGCCAGCAGACCTCCCGGGGCTAGCACAGATACGCAGTATTTT. Its translation is CASRPPGASTDTQYF. The V call is TRBV6-5, the J call TRBJ2-3, with D tentatively TRBD1 or TRBD2 (5 bases each). The CDR3 has 15 residues. In germline, CDR1 is MNHEY, CDR2 SVGAGI. Between the trimmed V and J ends, which lost 6 bases and 0 bases, there was a span of 13 bases.

The chain links TRBV15 to TRBJ1-2; D uncertain. Germline V gene lookup returns CDR1 LNHNV and CDR2 YYDKDF (reference sequence). This CDR3 spans 13 amino acids. V lost 1 base, J lost 5 bases, and 8 bases lay in between. The CDR3, as DNA: TGTGCCACCAGCAGAGGGGAGCGGTATGGCTACACCTTC. Protein product: CATSRGERYGYTF.

V is TRBV2 and J is TRBJ2-3; 11 nucleotides align to TRBD2. Trimming took 5 bases from V and 4 from J; bases not matched to a gene: 14. CDR3 size: 18 residues. Germline-derived CDR1 and CDR2 are SNHLY and FYNNEI. In DNA, the CDR3 is TGTGCCAGCAGTTTGCAGGGTAGCGGGAGGGCCAATCCAGATACGCAGTATTTT. Its protein is CASSLQGSGRANPDTQYF.

The rearrangement links TRBV9 to TRBJ2-5; TRBD2 matches at 9 bases. The V gene end was trimmed by 4 bases and the J gene end by 5 bases; junction bases not matched to a gene: 24. Germline-derived CDR1 and CDR2 are SGDLS and YYNGEE. CDR3 length: 20 amino acids. CDR3 in amino acids: CASSPRSTRRLAGIGETQYF. For the CDR3, the DNA is TGTGCCAGCAGCCCTAGATCAACTCGTAGGCTAGCGGGAATAGGGGAGACCCAGTACTTC. The entire variable domain, with the rest obtained from reference TRBV9 and TRBJ2-5, is as follows: DSGVTQTPKHLITATGQRVTLRCSPRSGDLSVYWYQQSLDQGLQFLIQYYNGEERAKGNILERFSAQQFPDLHSELNLSSLELGDSALYFCASSPRSTRRLAGIGETQYFGPGTRLLVL.

The rearrangement uses TRBV6-6 and TRBJ2-3; no reliable D call. The germline V and J ends were trimmed by 2 bases and 4 bases, with 7 bases remaining between them. The germline gives CDR1 MNHNY, CDR2 SVGAGI (reference sequence). The CDR3 extends over 13 amino acids. CDR3 region: CASSYPRSDTQYF. The CDR3 region has the DNA TGTGCCAGCAGTTACCCTAGGTCAGATACGCAGTATTTT.

This chain joins TRBV19 and TRBJ2-2, with D tentatively TRBD1 (5 bases). This CDR3 spans 14 amino acids. Germline V gene lookup returns CDR1 LNHDA and CDR2 SQIVND (reference sequence). The V end lost 5 bases, the J end lost 1 base, and 8 bases lay between the germline ends. The CDR3 sequence: CASSLRENTGELFF. The CDR3 DNA is TGTGCCAGTAGTCTCAGGGAGAACACCGGGGAGCTGTTTTTT.

V and J are TRBV5-1 and TRBJ2-1; 14 bases map to TRBD2. Germline V gene lookup returns CDR1 SGHRS and CDR2 YFSETQ. The CDR3 has 16 amino acids. The junction had 8 bases not matched to a gene; V was cut back by 4 bases and J by 8 bases. The CDR3 loop is CASSTSGTSGSYEQFF. In DNA, the CDR3 is TGCGCCAGCAGCACGTCCGGGACTAGCGGGAGTTATGAGCAGTTCTTC.

DNA for the CDR3: TGTGCCAGCAGAGGGACCCCAGGGGGGGGCAATCAGCCCCAGCATTTT. Protein: CASRGTPGGGNQPQHF. The chain uses TRBV2 and TRBJ1-5; 7 bases match TRBD1. The CDR3 totals 16 residues. Trimming removed 6 bases from V and 2 bases from J; junction bases left unmatched: 10. Germline CDR1 SNHLY, CDR2 FYNNEI.

This rearrangement joins TRBV25-1 to TRBJ2-4, with D possibly TRBD2 on 6 matching bases. With 4 bases removed from V and 5 bases from J, the gap between germline ends came to 12 bases. Looked up from germline, CDR1 is MGHDK and CDR2 is SYGVNS. The CDR3 is 14 amino acids. The CDR3: CASSATGVENIQYF. In nucleotides, the CDR3 is TGTGCCAGCAGTGCGACGGGAGTAGAAAACATTCAGTACTTC. Based on the CDR3 plus reference TRBV25-1 and TRBJ2-4, the full variable domain is EADIYQTPRYLVIGTGKKITLECSQTMGHDKMYWYQQDPGMELHLIHYSYGVNSTEKGDLSSESTVSRIRTEHFPLTLESARPSHTSQYLCASSATGVENIQYFGAGTRLSVL.

This clone was observed once. The V call is TRBV7-6, the J call TRBJ2-2; TRBD1 might be the D (6 bases). CDR3 length equals 14 residues. CDR1 SGHVS and CDR2 FNYEAQ come from the germline V gene. Trimming shortened V by 6 bases and J by 3 bases, and 11 bases separated the two germline ends. The CDR3 DNA is TGTGCCAGCAGAGAGGACAGAGACACCGGGGAGCTGTTTTTT. Protein product: CASREDRDTGELFF.

The chain uses TRBV19 and TRBJ2-3; 8 bases line up with TRBD2. CDR3 length: 14 amino acids. CDR1 and CDR2 from the germline V gene are LNHDA and SQIVND (reference sequence). Trimming cost V 7 bases and J 6 bases; bases outside gene matches: 9. The CDR3 loop is CASMETGGPDTQYF. The CDR3 DNA reads as TGTGCCAGTATGGAGACGGGAGGGCCCGATACGCAGTATTTT.

The CDR3 coding sequence is TGTGCCAGCAGCTTAAACACCGGGATAGCAGATACGCAGTATTTT. Protein product: CASSLNTGIADTQYF. The chain carries TRBV7-3 and TRBJ2-3; possible D gene TRBD2, 5 bases. Germline V gives CDR1 SGHTA, CDR2 FQGTGA. This CDR3 spans 15 amino acids. V was pared by 1 base and J by 4 bases, with 12 bases between.

The V gene is TRBV27, the J gene TRBJ1-1, with 8 bases fitting TRBD1. The ends lost 1 base at V and 2 bases at J; junction bases unmatched: 3. CDR1 is MNHEY, CDR2 SMNVEV, per germline (reference sequence). CDR3 size: 15 residues. CDR3: CASSLLQGGNTEAFF. The CDR3 nucleotides are TGTGCCAGCAGTTTATTACAGGGGGGAAACACTGAAGCTTTCTTT.

V and J are TRBV6-4 and TRBJ2-2, with TRBD2 matching 12 bases. The CDR3 length is 18 residues. Germline CDR1 reads MRHNA; CDR2 reads SNTAGT. The V and J ends lost 5 bases and 4 bases, in that order; junction bases with no gene match: 11. The CDR3 loop is CASSPPLTSGRGTGELFF. The CDR3 DNA reads TGTGCCAGCAGTCCACCCCTGACTAGCGGGAGAGGCACCGGGGAGCTGTTTTTT.

The V and J genes are TRBV5-4 and TRBJ1-1, with a weak D call TRBD1 (6 bases). This CDR3 contains 14 residues. CDR1 and CDR2 (germline): SGHNT, YYREEE (reference sequence). V was pared by 4 bases and J by 3 bases, with 13 bases between. The CDR3 sequence is CASSRDPGDTEAFF. The CDR3, as DNA: TGTGCCAGCAGCCGTGACCCAGGGGACACTGAAGCTTTCTTT. The whole variable domain, filled in from reference TRBV5-4 and TRBJ1-1, reads ETGVTQSPTHLIKTRGQQVTLRCSSQSGHNTVSWYQQALGQGPQFIFQYYREEENGRGNFPPRFSGLQFPNYSSELNVNALELDDSALYLCASSRDPGDTEAFFGQGTRLTVV.

This clone was seen only a few times. This chain joins TRBV9 and TRBJ1-1; a possible D gene is TRBD1 (6 bases). V was clipped by 4 bases and J by 0 bases, with 10 bases between them. Germline V gene lookup returns CDR1 SGDLS and CDR2 YYNGEE. The CDR3 has 14 residues. The CDR3 bases are TGTGCCAGCAGCCCCCGGGACATGAACACTGAAGCTTTCTTT. Translating gives CASSPRDMNTEAFF.

V usage is TRBV5-4 and J usage is TRBJ2-7; 7 bases are a match to TRBD2. V was clipped by 4 bases and J by 0 bases; unmatched bases: 10. The CDR3 loop spans 16 amino acids. Germline V gene sequence: CDR1 SGHNT, CDR2 YYREEE (reference sequence). CDR3 DNA: TGTGCCAGCAGCCCCCTGGGAGGGGCCCTCTCCTACGAGCAGTACTTC. It translates to CASSPLGGALSYEQYF.

V gene TRBV27 combines with J gene TRBJ2-2; 7 nucleotides line up with TRBD2. In germline, CDR1 is MNHEY, CDR2 SMNVEV (reference sequence). The CDR3 has 15 residues. With 1 base clipped from V and 4 bases from J, the junction kept 3 bases outside the gene matches. CDR3 DNA sequence: TGTGCCAGCAGTTTATTCGGGAGGAGCACCGGGGAGCTGTTTTTT. Translating gives CASSLFGRSTGELFF.

The V call is TRBV4-1, the J call TRBJ2-1, with D maybe TRBD1 (6 bases). Germline assignment: CDR1 MGHRA and CDR2 YSYEKL. The CDR3 totals 16 residues. Trimming shortened V by 0 bases and J by 5 bases, and 14 bases separated the two germline ends. CDR3 amino acids: CASSQDRGTTHNEQFF. The CDR3 DNA reads as TGCGCCAGCAGCCAAGATCGAGGGACAACCCACAATGAGCAGTTCTTC.

The chain employs TRBV19 and TRBJ1-5, with a tentative D call TRBD1 (6 bases). The CDR3 runs to 15 residues. V lost 6 bases, J lost 0 bases, and 12 bases lay in between. Germline V gene sequence: CDR1 LNHDA, CDR2 SQIVND (reference sequence). CDR3 in amino acids: CASRDSQNSNQPQHF. The CDR3 DNA reads TGTGCCAGTAGGGACAGCCAAAATAGCAATCAGCCCCAGCATTTT.

The J gene is TRBJ2-2, the V gene TRBV7-2; 8 nucleotides align to TRBD1. This CDR3 has 17 amino acids. CDR1 and CDR2 from the germline V gene are SGHTA and FQGNSA. V trimming: 4 bases; J trimming: 5 bases; junction bases outside the gene matches: 12. The CDR3 bases are TGTGCCAGCAGCTACGAACCGACCAGGGGGCTAACCGGGGAGCTGTTTTTT. Amino acids: CASSYEPTRGLTGELFF.

A few counts support this clone. The CDR3 loop reads CAISEQGINQPQHF. The DNA of the CDR3 is TGTGCCATCAGTGAACAGGGTATCAATCAGCCCCAGCATTTT. This chain links TRBV10-3 with TRBJ1-5; a weak D match, TRBD1 (6 bases). The CDR3 sequence is 14 residues long. CDR1 ENHRY and CDR2 SYGVKD come from the germline V gene. V was trimmed by 3 bases and J by 3 bases, leaving 9 bases between them.

The V and J genes are TRBV4-3 and TRBJ2-1; a possible D gene is TRBD2 (5 bases). V was pared by 0 bases and J by 7 bases, with 7 bases between. The CDR3 loop spans 13 amino acids. Germline V gene lookup returns CDR1 LGHNA and CDR2 YSLEER. In DNA form, the CDR3 reads TGCGCCAGCAGCCAAGATTGGGAGAATGAGCAGTTCTTC. Its protein product is CASSQDWENEQFF.

V is TRBV7-9 and J is TRBJ2-3, with TRBD1 matching over 7 bases. The V gene's germline CDR1 is SEHNR and CDR2 FQNEAQ (reference sequence). V lost 5 bases and J lost 2; bases outside the gene matches: 7. The CDR3 runs to 15 residues. The CDR3 spells CASSLGQSYTDTQYF. The CDR3 nucleotides read TGTGCCAGCAGCCTGGGACAGAGTTACACAGATACGCAGTATTTT. The whole variable domain, filled in from reference TRBV7-9 and TRBJ2-3, reads DTGVSQNPRHKITKRGQNVTFRCDPISEHNRLYWYRQTLGQGPEFLTYFQNEAQLEKSRLLSDRFSAERPKGSFSTLEIQRTEQGDSAMYLCASSLGQSYTDTQYFGPGTRLTVL.